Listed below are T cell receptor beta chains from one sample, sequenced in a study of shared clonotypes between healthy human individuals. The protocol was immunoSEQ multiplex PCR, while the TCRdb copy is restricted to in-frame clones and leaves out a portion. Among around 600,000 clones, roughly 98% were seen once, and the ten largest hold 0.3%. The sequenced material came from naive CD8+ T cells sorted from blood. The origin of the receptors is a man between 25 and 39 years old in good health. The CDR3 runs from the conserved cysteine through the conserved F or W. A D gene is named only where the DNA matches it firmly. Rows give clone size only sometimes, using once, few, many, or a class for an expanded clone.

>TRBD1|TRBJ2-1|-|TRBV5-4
CASSLGQGKDEQFF
TGTGCCAGCAGCTTGGGACAGGGGAAGGATGAGCAGTTCTTC
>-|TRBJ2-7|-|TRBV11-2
CASSSTGTEVYEQYF
TGTGCCAGCAGCTCAACCGGGACTGAGGTCTACGAGCAGTACTTC
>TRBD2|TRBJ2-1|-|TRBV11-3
CASSQTSGRANEQFF
TGTGCCAGCAGCCAGACTAGCGGGAGGGCCAATGAGCAGTTCTTC
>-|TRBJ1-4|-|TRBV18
CASSPDGYGGLTNEKLFF
TGTGCCAGCTCACCAGACGGGTACGGGGGATTGACTAATGAAAAACTGTTTTTT
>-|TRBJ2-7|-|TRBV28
CASTTRGGPDEQYF
TGTGCCAGCACCACGAGGGGGGGGCCGGACGAGCAGTACTTC
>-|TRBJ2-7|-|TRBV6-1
CASSPAPKYEQYF
TGTGCCAGCAGTCCCGCCCCAAAGTACGAGCAGTACTTC
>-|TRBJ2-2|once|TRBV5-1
CASSGQSNTGELFF
TGCGCCAGCAGCGGACAGTCGAACACCGGGGAGCTGTTTTTT
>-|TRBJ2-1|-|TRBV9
CASSVREIWRDAYNEQFF
TGTGCCAGCAGCGTACGGGAAATTTGGCGGGACGCCTACAATGAGCAGTTCTTC
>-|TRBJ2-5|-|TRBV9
CASSVGWGTGTQYF
TGTGCCAGCAGCGTAGGATGGGGGACTGGGACCCAGTACTTC
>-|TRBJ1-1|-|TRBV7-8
CASSNGSGAFF
TGTGCCAGCAGCAACGGCTCTGGCGCTTTCTTT
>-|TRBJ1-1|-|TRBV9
CASSAGAGEAFF
TGTGCCAGCAGCGCAGGGGCCGGTGAAGCTTTCTTT
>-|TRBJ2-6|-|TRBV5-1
CASSLASRVASGANVLTF
TGCGCCAGCAGCTTGGCGAGTAGAGTTGCCTCTGGGGCCAACGTCCTGACTTTC
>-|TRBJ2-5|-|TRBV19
CASSISGAWGEETQYF
TGTGCCAGTAGTATATCCGGAGCTTGGGGAGAGGAGACCCAGTACTTC
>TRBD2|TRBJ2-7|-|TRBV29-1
CSVDEGGGNYEQYF
TGCAGCGTTGATGAGGGCGGGGGGAACTACGAGCAGTACTTC
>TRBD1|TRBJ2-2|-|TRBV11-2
CASSLPRQGAGELFF
TGTGCCAGCAGCTTACCCCGACAGGGCGCCGGGGAGCTGTTTTTT
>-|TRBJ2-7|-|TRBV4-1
CASRPGPFSYEQYF
TGCGCCAGCAGACCTGGACCATTCAGCTACGAGCAGTACTTC
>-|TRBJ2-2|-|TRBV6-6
CASSYGAGELFF
TGTGCCAGCAGTTACGGGGCCGGGGAGCTGTTTTTT
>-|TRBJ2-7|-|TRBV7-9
CASSRVTRGGDEQYF
TGTGCCAGCAGCCGAGTCACTAGAGGAGGCGACGAGCAGTACTTC
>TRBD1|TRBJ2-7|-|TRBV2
CASSEGQGAYEQYF
TGTGCCAGCAGTGAGGGACAGGGGGCCTACGAGCAGTACTTC
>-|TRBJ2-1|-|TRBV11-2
CASSPRTRIYNEQFF
TGTGCCAGCAGCCCAAGGACAAGGATCTACAATGAGCAGTTCTTC
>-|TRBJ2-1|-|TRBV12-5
CASGLNGWNEQFF
TGTGCTAGTGGTTTGAACGGGTGGAATGAGCAGTTCTTC
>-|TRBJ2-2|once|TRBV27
CASSLVTGELFF
TGTGCCAGCAGTTTGGTAACCGGGGAGCTGTTTTTT
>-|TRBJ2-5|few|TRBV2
CASRGQTQYF
TGTGCCAGCAGAGGACAGACCCAGTACTTC
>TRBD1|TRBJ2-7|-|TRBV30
CAWSLRDRVYEQYF
TGTGCCTGGAGTCTCCGGGACAGAGTTTACGAGCAGTACTTC
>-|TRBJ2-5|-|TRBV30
CAWRDGETQYF
TGTGCCTGGCGGGACGGAGAGACCCAGTACTTC
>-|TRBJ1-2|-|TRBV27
CASSWARVGYGYTF
TGTGCCAGCAGTTGGGCCAGGGTAGGCTATGGCTACACCTTC
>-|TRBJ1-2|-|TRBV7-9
CASSFRDGSYGYTF
TGTGCCAGCAGCTTCCGGGACGGATCATATGGCTACACCTTC
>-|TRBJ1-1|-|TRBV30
CASQGLNTEAFF
TGTGCCTCACAGGGCTTGAACACTGAAGCTTTCTTT
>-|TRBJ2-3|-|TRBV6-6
CASTLRERGTDTQYF
TGTGCCAGCACTCTACGGGAGAGGGGCACAGATACGCAGTATTTT
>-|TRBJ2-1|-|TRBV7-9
CASSLVRYEQFF
TGTGCCAGCAGCTTAGTACGGTATGAGCAGTTCTTC
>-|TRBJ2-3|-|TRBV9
CASSVSWTDPQADQDTQYF
TGTGCCAGCAGCGTATCCTGGACCGACCCCCAAGCGGACCAAGATACGCAGTATTTT
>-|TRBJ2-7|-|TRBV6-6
CASSYSLDAPYVEQYF
TGTGCCAGCAGTTACTCCCTCGATGCCCCCTACGTTGAGCAGTACTTC
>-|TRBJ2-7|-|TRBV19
CASSNGNYEQYF
TGTGCCAGTAGTAATGGAAACTACGAGCAGTACTTC
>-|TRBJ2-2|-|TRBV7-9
CASSLLGSTGELFF
TGTGCCAGCAGCTTATTGGGGAGCACCGGGGAGCTGTTTTTT
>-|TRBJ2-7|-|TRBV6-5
CASSYLDSYYEQYF
TGTGCCAGCAGTTACTTGGACAGCTACTACGAGCAGTACTTC
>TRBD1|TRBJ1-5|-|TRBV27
CASSPRQGMQPQHF
TGTGCCAGCAGTCCCCGACAGGGGATGCAGCCCCAGCATTTT
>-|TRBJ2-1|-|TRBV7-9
CASSYPQAARYNEQFF
TGTGCCAGCAGCTACCCGCAGGCGGCTAGATACAATGAGCAGTTCTTC
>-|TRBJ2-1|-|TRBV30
CAWSGNLLVSSYNEQFF
TGTGCCTGGAGTGGTAATCTCCTAGTTAGCTCCTACAATGAGCAGTTCTTC
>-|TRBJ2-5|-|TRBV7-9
CASSLPWTTKETQYF
TGTGCCAGCAGCTTACCCTGGACTACTAAGGAGACCCAGTACTTC
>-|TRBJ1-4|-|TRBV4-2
CASSQEVEEKLFF
TGTGCCAGCAGCCAAGAAGTGGAGGAAAAACTGTTTTTT
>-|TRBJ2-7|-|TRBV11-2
CASRLWDINTEQYF
TGTGCCAGCCGCCTTTGGGACATAAATACCGAGCAGTACTTC
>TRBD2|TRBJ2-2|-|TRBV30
CAWDLTSGIVTGELFF
TGTGCCTGGGACCTGACTAGCGGGATAGTAACCGGGGAGCTGTTTTTT
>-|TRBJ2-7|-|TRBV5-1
CASSFYGQGYEQYF
TGCGCCAGCAGCTTTTACGGCCAGGGCTACGAGCAGTACTTC
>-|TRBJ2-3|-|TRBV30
CAWSKGFGTDTQYF
TGTGCCTGGAGTAAGGGTTTCGGCACAGATACGCAGTATTTT
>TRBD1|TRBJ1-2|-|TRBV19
CASSMGTGGTYGYTF
TGTGCCAGTAGTATGGGGACAGGGGGCACCTATGGCTACACCTTC